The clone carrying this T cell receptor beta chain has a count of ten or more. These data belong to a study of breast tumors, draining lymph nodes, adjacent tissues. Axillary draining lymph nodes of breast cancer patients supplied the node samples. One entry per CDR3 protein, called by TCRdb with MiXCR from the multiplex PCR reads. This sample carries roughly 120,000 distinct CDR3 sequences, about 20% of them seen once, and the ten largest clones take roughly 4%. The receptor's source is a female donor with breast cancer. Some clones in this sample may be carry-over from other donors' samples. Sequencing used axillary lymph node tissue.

The CDR3 nucleotides read TGCAGTGCTAGAGAACCTAGTTTCTACAATGAGCAGTTCTTC. This gives the protein CSAREPSFYNEQFF. V gene TRBV20-1 combines with J gene TRBJ2-1; D remains ambiguous. This CDR3 spans 14 amino acids. The germline V and J ends were trimmed by 0 bases and 3 bases, with 9 bases remaining between them. Germline-derived CDR1 and CDR2 are DFQATT and SNEGSKA (reference sequence).